This T cell receptor (beta chain) stems from a study of T cells in Graves' hyperthyroidism and ophthalmopathy. This CDR3 is 14 amino acids long. Between the trimmed V and J ends, which lost 6 bases and 4 bases, there was a span of 15 bases. Germline V CDR1 and CDR2: MNHNS, SASEGT. Diagnostic decisions used clinical symptoms, serum thyroxine and TRAb, thyroid ultrasound and orbital computed tomography. Amplified regions were TCR beta CDR3 sequences from RNA transcripts. Carried out on the TCR CDR3, a first-round RT-PCR used the HTBI primer set. TCRdb re-called the multiplex PCR reads through MiXCR, storing one row per CDR3 protein. The sample holds about 690,000 distinct CDR3 sequences; 15% to 20% are singletons and the top ten take 15% to 18%. At least ten counts were recorded for this clonotype.

The sequenced sample consisted of blood. The clonotype originates from a man in his forties or fifties with Graves' hyperthyroidism. The V call is TRBV6-1, the J call TRBJ1-1; no definite D call. In nucleotides, the CDR3 is TGTGCCAGCAGCTGGGCCTCAAAGGTCACTGAAGCTTTCTTT. This encodes CASSWASKVTEAFF.